What follows is one TCR beta chain and its context. As processed by the authors: Nucleated cell counts were estimated from reference gene primer amplification. TCRdb keeps only in-frame clones here, not all; method: immunoSEQ multiplex PCR. The DNA was the basis for D and trimming; V, J and clone size are from that table. Of about 210,000 clones in the sample, roughly 85% are singletons; the top ten hold around 4.9%. This sample is drawn from a study of blood T cell repertoires in COVID-19. Study background: The United States, Italy and Spain supplied acute and convalescent COVID-19 samples. T cells, B-cell-depleted T cells, or PBMCs supplied cDNA or gDNA.

The CDR3 has 17 amino acids. The germline V gene encodes CDR1 SGHVS and CDR2 FQNEAQ. J lost 6 bases, V lost 5 bases, and 18 bases had no gene match. Sample: peripheral blood. The V gene is TRBV7-8, the J gene TRBJ1-2; 7 bases fit TRBD1. This sequence originates from a woman older than 75 with acute or convalescent COVID-19. CDR3 loop: CASSPLRSGTASDGYTF. CDR3 DNA: TGTGCCAGCAGCCCACTACGATCGGGGACAGCTTCCGATGGCTACACCTTC.